This T cell receptor beta chain came from a study of T cells after posttransplantation cyclophosphamide. Clones were read by immunoSEQ multiplex PCR, and TCRdb kept only the in-frame ones, dropping some. The sample carries some 61,000 clones, around 93% recorded once. V shed 0 bases and J 4 bases; nucleotides not matched to a gene: 8. Germline lookup yields CDR1 SGHAT and CDR2 FQNNGV. The CDR3 loop spans 19 amino acids. The sample consisted of PBMCs. The clonotype originates from a woman aged 25 to 39 in good health and a related stem cell transplant donor. This chain links TRBV11-2 with TRBJ2-6, with 11 bases identical to TRBD1. In nucleotides, the CDR3 is TGTGCCAGCAGCTTAGATCGGAGGACAGGGGGCCTCGGGGCCAACGTCCTGACTTTC. It translates to CASSLDRRTGGLGANVLTF.